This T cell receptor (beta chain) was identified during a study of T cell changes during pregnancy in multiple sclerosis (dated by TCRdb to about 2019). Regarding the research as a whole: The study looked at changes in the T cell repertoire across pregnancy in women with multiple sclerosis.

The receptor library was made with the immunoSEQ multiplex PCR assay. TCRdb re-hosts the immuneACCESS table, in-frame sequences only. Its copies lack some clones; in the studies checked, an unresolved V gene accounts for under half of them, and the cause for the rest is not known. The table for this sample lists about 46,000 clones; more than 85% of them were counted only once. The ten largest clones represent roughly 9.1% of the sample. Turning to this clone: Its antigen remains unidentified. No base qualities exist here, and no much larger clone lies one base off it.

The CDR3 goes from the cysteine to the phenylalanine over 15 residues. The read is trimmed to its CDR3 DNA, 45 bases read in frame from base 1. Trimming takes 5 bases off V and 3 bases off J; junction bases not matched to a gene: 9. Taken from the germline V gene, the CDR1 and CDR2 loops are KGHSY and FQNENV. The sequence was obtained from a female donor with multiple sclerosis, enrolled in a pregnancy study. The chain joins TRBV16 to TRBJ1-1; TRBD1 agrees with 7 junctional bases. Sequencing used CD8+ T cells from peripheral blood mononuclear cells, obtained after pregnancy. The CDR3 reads CASSNIQGKDTEAFF. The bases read TGTGCCAGCAGCAACATACAGGGGAAGGACACTGAAGCTTTCTTT. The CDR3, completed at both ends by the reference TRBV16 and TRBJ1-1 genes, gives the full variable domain GEEVAQTPKHLVRGEGQKAKLYCAPIKGHSYVFWYQQVLKNEFKFLISFQNENVFDETGMPKERFSAKCLPNSPCSLEIQATKLEDSAVYFCASSNIQGKDTEAFFGQGTRLTVV.